One T cell receptor (beta chain) is described in this entry. No antigen is known for it. This entry belongs to a study of T cell responses to AZD1222 COVID-19 vaccine. Overall study results and limits: It was only after the peak T cell response that any repertoires were sampled. The sample set comprised mostly white British donors with more females, and clonal diversity was possibly underestimated. Researchers report vaccine-associated CD4 TCRs spanning spike, with dominance at 160-218 and 743-854.

Trimming at V came to 5 bases and at J to 0 bases, leaving 7 bases not matched to a gene. Germline values: CDR1 SGHAT, CDR2 FQNNGV. This CDR3 is built from 18 residues. Generated by immunoSEQ multiplex PCR, the TCRdb table keeps only in-frame clones and is missing some. This sample has around 130,000 clones, with about nine tenths found just once. V is TRBV11-2 and J is TRBJ2-3, with 14 bases aligning to TRBD2. Sequences were derived from peripheral blood, sampled on day 0 of MenACWY control vaccination. This sequence originates from an adult in good health. The CDR3, as DNA: TGTGCCAGCAGCCCGGGACTAGCGGGAGTCGCTAGCACAGATACGCAGTATTTT. This encodes CASSPGLAGVASTDTQYF.